The entry below gives a single TCR beta chain sequence along with its context. The sample belongs to a study of blood T cell repertoires in COVID-19. Study background: Samples taken during acute and convalescent COVID-19 were collected in the United States, Italy and Spain. In each case, the material was cDNA or gDNA derived from T cells, B-cell-depleted T cells, or PBMCs.

Original data processing: Cell counts per sample came from amplifying reference gene primers. Assay used: immunoSEQ multiplex PCR; TCRdb lists only in-frame clones, some missing. Clone size and the V and J calls come from that table; the DNA yielded D and trimming. The sample includes about 120,000 clones, roughly 75% of them seen just once. The CDR3 is 18 residues long. The V gene lost 0 bases and the J gene lost 1 base, with 17 bases spanning the gap. From germline, CDR1 is SGDLS and CDR2 YYNGEE. This clonotype was obtained from a man between 60 and 70 years old with active or convalescent COVID-19. The rearrangement joins TRBV9 to TRBJ1-3, with D unclear. The sample was peripheral blood. The CDR3 DNA sequence: TGTGCCAGCAGCGTAGAAGGACTCCGCACCTCTTCTGGAAACACCATATATTTT. It is translated as CASSVEGLRTSSGNTIYF. Together with reference TRBV9 and TRBJ1-3, the CDR3 gives the full variable domain: DSGVTQTPKHLITATGQRVTLRCSPRSGDLSVYWYQQSLDQGLQFLIQYYNGEERAKGNILERFSAQQFPDLHSELNLSSLELGDSALYFCASSVEGLRTSSGNTIYFGEGSWLTVV.